Sequencing of this T cell receptor (beta chain) was carried out in a study of T cells in Graves' hyperthyroidism and ophthalmopathy. Those with hyperthyroidism were 18 to 65 years old, newly diagnosed, and ill for under 2 months. This clonotype was seen at least ten times. Its antigen is undetermined. The study's findings and limits: In blood, most of the thyroid clonotypes expanded above 0.001 were also present. Researchers report that a 13 V-J model separated ophthalmopathy from stable hyperthyroidism.

TCR beta CDR3 regions were amplified from RNA transcripts. Researchers ran a first-round RT-PCR on the TCR CDR3 using the HTBI primer set. TCRdb itself ran the multiplex PCR reads through MiXCR, one entry per CDR3 protein. This sample carries fewer than 350,000 distinct CDR3 sequences, about 13% of them seen once, and the ten largest clones take under 8%. The receptor's source is a woman between 35 and 50 years old with Graves' hyperthyroidism. Material: blood.

CDR3 protein: CASSRKTGSPLHF. In nucleotides, the CDR3 is TGTGCCAGCAGTAGAAAGACAGGGTCACCCCTCCACTTT. The V gene is TRBV6-1, the J gene TRBJ1-6; TRBD1 agrees at 7 bases. The V gene's germline CDR1 is MNHNS and CDR2 SASEGT. The V segment lost 5 bases and the J segment 10 bases; nucleotides outside the gene matches: 5. CDR3 length: 13 amino acids.